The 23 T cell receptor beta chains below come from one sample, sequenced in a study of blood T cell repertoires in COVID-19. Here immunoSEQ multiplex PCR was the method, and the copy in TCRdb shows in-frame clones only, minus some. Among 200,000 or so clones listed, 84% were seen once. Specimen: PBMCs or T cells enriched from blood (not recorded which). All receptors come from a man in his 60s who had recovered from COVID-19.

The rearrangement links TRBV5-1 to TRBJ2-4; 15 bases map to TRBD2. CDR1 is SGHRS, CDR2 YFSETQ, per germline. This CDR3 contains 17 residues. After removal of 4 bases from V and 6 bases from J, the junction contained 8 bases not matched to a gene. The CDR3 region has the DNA TGCGCCAGCAGCCTAGATGGGACTAGCGGGGGGACAAACATTCAGTACTTC. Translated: CASSLDGTSGGTNIQYF.

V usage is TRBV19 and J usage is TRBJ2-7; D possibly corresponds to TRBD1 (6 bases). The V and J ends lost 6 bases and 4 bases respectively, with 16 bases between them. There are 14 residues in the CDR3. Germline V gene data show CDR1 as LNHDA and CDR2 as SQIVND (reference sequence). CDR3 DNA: TGTGCCAGTAGACAAGGGCCAGGGGTTTACGAGCAGTACTTC. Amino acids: CASRQGPGVYEQYF.

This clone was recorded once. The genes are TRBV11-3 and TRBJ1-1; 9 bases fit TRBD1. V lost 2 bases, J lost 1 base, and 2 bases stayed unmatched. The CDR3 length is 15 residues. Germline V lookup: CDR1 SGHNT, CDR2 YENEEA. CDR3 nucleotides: TGTGCCAGCAGCTTATTGGGACAGGGGAACACTGAAGCTTTCTTT. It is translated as CASSLLGQGNTEAFF.

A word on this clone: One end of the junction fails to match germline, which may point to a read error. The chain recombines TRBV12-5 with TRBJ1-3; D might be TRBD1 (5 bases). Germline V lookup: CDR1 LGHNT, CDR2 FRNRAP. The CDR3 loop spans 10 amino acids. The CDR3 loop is CASGLVDKNF. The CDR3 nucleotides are TGTGCTAGTGGTTTAGTGGACAAAAATTTT.

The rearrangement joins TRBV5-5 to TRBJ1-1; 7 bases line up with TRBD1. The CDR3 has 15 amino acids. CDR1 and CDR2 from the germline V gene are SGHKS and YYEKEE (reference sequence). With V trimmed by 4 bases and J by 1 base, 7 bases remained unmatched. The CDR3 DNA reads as TGTGCCAGCAGCCTTGAGGACAGGAGGAACACTGAAGCTTTCTTT. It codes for CASSLEDRRNTEAFF.

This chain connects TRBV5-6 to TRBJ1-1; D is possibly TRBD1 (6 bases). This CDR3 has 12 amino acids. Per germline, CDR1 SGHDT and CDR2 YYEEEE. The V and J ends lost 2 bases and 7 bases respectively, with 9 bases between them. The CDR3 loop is CASSFLGGEAFF. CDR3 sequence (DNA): TGTGCCAGCAGCTTTTTAGGGGGTGAAGCTTTCTTT.

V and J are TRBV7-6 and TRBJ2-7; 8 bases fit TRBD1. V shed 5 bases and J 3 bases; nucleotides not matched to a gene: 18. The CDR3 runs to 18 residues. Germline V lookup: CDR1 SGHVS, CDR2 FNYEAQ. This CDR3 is CASSPGGGSLVSDYEQYF. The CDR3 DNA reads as TGTGCCAGCAGCCCAGGGGGCGGGTCATTAGTCAGTGACTACGAGCAGTACTTC.

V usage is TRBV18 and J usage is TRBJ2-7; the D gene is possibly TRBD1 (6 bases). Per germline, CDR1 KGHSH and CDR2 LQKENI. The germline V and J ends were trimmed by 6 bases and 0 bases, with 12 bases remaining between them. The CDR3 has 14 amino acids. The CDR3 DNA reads TGTGCCAGCTCCCGGGACACGATCTCCTACGAGCAGTACTTC. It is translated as CASSRDTISYEQYF. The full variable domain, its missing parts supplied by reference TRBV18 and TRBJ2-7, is NAGVMQNPRHLVRRRGQEARLRCSPMKGHSHVYWYRQLPEEGLKFMVYLQKENIIDESGMPKERFSAEFPKEGPSILRIQQVVRGDSAAYFCASSRDTISYEQYFGPGTRLTVT.

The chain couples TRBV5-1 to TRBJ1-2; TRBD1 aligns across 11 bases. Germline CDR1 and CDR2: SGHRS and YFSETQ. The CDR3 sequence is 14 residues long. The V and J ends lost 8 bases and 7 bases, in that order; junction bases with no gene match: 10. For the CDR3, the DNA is TGCGCCAGTGGAATCGGGACAGGGGGTAGTGGCTACACCTTC. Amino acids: CASGIGTGGSGYTF.

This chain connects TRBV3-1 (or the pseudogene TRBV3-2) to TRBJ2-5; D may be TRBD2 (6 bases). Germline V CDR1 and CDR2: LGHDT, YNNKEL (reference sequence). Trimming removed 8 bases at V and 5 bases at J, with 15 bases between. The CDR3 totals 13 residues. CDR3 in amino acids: CASGGDWGETQYF. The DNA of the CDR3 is TGTGCCAGCGGTGGGGACTGGGGGGAGACCCAGTACTTC.

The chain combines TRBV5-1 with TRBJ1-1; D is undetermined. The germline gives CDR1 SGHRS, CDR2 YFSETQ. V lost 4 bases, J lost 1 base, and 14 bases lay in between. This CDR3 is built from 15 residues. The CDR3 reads CASSPTLGENTEAFF. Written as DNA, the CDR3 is TGCGCCAGCAGCCCCACCCTCGGAGAGAACACTGAAGCTTTCTTT.

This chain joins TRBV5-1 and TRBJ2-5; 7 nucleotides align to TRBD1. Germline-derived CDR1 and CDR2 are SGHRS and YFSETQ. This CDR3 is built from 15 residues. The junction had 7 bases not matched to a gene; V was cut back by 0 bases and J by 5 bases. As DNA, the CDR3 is TGCGCCAGCAGCTTGGCAACGACAGGGCTCGAGACCCAGTACTTC. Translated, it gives CASSLATTGLETQYF.

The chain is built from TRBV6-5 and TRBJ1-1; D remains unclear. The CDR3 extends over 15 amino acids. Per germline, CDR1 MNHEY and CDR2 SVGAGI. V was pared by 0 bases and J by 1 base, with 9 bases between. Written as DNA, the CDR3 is TGTGCCAGCAGTTACTCTCCAGAATCGAACACTGAAGCTTTCTTT. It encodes CASSYSPESNTEAFF.

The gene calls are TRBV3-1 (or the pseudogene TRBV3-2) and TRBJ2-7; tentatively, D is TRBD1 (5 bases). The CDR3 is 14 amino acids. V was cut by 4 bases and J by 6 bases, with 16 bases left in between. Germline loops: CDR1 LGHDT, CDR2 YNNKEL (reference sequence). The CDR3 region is CASSPRVASVEQYF. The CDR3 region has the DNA TGTGCCAGCAGCCCCAGGGTTGCTTCAGTCGAGCAGTACTTC.

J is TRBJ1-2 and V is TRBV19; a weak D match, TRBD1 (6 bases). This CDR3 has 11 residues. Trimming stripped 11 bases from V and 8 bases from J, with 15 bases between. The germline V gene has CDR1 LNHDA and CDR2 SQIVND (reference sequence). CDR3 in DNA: TGTGCCGCGGCAGGGGATGGAGGCTACACCTTC. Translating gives CAAAGDGGYTF.

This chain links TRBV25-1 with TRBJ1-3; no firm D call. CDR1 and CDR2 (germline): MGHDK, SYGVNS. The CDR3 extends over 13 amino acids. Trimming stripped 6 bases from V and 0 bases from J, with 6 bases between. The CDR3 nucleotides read TGTGCCAGCAGGAGGAGCTCTGGAAACACCATATATTTT. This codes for CASRRSSGNTIYF.

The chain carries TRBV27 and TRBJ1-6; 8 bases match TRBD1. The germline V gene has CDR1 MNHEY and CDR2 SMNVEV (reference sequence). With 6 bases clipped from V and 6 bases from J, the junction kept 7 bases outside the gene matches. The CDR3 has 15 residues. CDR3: CASSPGGRGNSPLHF. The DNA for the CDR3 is TGTGCCAGCAGCCCAGGGGGCCGCGGTAATTCACCCCTCCACTTT.

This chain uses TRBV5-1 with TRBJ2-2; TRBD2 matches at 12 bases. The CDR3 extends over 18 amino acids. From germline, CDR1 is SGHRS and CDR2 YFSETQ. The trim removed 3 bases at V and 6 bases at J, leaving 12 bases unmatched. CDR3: CASSSQKLAGGLPGELFF. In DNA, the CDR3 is TGCGCCAGCAGCTCTCAAAAACTAGCGGGGGGCCTCCCCGGGGAGCTGTTTTTT.

This CDR3 reads CATSDTSPGQGIFNEQFF. The CDR3, as DNA: TGTGCCACCAGTGATACCTCCCCGGGACAGGGCATTTTCAATGAGCAGTTCTTC. The chain carries TRBV24-1 and TRBJ2-1; 9 nucleotides agree with TRBD1. CDR3 size: 18 residues. The junction had 14 bases not matched to a gene; V was cut back by 3 bases and J by 6 bases. Germline V gene lookup returns CDR1 KGHDR and CDR2 SFDVKD.

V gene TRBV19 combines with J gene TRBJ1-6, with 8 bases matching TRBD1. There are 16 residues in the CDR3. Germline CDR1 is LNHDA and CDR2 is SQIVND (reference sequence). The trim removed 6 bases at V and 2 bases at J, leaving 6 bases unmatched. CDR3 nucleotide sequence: TGTGCCAGTAGCCGCGAGGACAGGGCCTATAATTCACCCCTCCACTTT. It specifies CASSREDRAYNSPLHF.

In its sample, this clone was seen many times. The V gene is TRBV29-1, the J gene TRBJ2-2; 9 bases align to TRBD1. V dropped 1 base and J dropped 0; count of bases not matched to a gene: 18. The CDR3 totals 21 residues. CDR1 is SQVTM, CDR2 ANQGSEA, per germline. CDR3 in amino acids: CSVEAPFQGTGKVSNTGELFF. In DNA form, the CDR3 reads TGCAGCGTTGAAGCCCCATTTCAGGGGACAGGGAAAGTATCGAACACCGGGGAGCTGTTTTTT.

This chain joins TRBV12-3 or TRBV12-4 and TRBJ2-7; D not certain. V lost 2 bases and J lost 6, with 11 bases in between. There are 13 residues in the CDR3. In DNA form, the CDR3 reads TGTGCCAGCAGTTTATCCCAAGCCTCCGAGCAGTACTTC. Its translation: CASSLSQASEQYF.

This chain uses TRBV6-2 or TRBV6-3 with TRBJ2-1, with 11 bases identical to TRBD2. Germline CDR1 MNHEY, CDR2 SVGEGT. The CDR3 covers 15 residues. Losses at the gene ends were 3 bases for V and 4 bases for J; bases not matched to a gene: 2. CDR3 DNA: TGTGCCAGCAGTTATGGGACTAGCGGATACAATGAGCAGTTCTTC. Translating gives CASSYGTSGYNEQFF.